This T cell receptor (beta chain) was observed in a study of CD8 T cells in Susac syndrome. Study results and limitations: By the study's own acknowledgment, its TCR sequencing and HLA analysis included relatively few individuals.

TEMRA cells were FACS-enriched, while CD8+ and CD4+ T cells were negatively isolated. This CDR3 is built from 15 residues. V shed 3 bases, J shed 4 bases, and the junction held 5 bases outside the gene matches. The germline V gene has CDR1 LNHNV and CDR2 YYDKDF (reference sequence). Concerning this clonotype itself: Its antigen is not identified.

Reverse transcription of roughly 0.5 to 1 ug RNA was carried out with random hexamers. Multiplex immunoSEQ PCR targeted 54 Vbeta and 13 Jbeta TCR beta segments. TCRdb processed the immunoSEQ multiplex PCR reads anew with MiXCR; each CDR3 protein has one entry. The sample includes about 120,000 distinct CDR3 sequences, 90% to 95% of them seen just once. The chain employs TRBV15 and TRBJ2-3, with 9 bases identical to TRBD2. This TCR came from a human donor with multiple sclerosis. Sample: CD4+ T cells from PBMCs. The CDR3 nucleotides are TGTGCCACCAGCAGGGTCAGCGGGGGGCCAGATACGCAGTATTTT. Encoded protein: CATSRVSGGPDTQYF. The variable domain in full, with the rest retrieved from reference TRBV15 and TRBJ2-3, is DAMVIQNPRYQVTQFGKPVTLSCSQTLNHNVMYWYQQKSSQAPKLLFHYYDKDFNNEADTPDNFQSRRPNTSFCFLDIRSPGLGDTAMYLCATSRVSGGPDTQYFGPGTRLTVL.